The rows below give T cell receptor beta chains drawn from one sample of a study of identical twins. TCRdb redid the calling of the 5' RACE reads with MiXCR, one entry per CDR3 protein. The data hold 300,000 to 350,000 distinct CDR3 sequences, with 12% observed a single time. This sample also belongs to another study, concerning yellow fever vaccine responses in identical twins.

The sample comprised CD8+ T cells sorted from blood. These receptors were collected from a woman under 30 in good health. Both conserved end residues are part of each CDR3. D genes are given only for firm matches. Clone size is given for some rows only: seen once, a few or many times, or a class if the clone is expanded.

TRBV20-1,TRBJ2-7,few,.,CSARDQPDIFREQYF,TGCAGTGCTAGAGATCAACCAGACATATTTCGCGAGCAGTACTTC
TRBV7-9,TRBJ2-5,few,TRBD2,CASGREAQETQYF,TGTGCCAGCGGGCGGGAGGCCCAAGAGACCCAGTACTTC
TRBV6-1,TRBJ2-2,.,.,CASTGTYTGELFF,TGTGCCAGCACGGGGACATACACCGGGGAGCTGTTTTTT
TRBV20-1,TRBJ2-7,.,TRBD2,CSARSMEEREGYEQYF,TGCAGTGCTAGATCGATGGAGGAGCGGGAGGGCTACGAGCAGTACTTC
TRBV12-3/TRBV12-4,TRBJ2-5,.,.,CASRSSSGAWETQYF,TGTGCCAGCAGGTCCTCCTCAGGGGCGTGGGAGACCCAGTACTTC
TRBV6-1,TRBJ1-1,few,.,CATLLGNTEAFF,TGTGCCACACTCCTAGGGAACACTGAAGCTTTCTTT
TRBV7-9,TRBJ2-1,.,.,CASSPRSGRANEQFF,TGTGCCAGCAGCCCAAGGTCGGGACGTGCGAATGAGCAGTTCTTC
TRBV6-2/TRBV6-3,TRBJ2-1,.,.,CASRANYGRDNEQFF,TGTGCCAGCCGGGCCAACTACGGGCGGGACAATGAGCAGTTCTTC
TRBV24-1,TRBJ2-1,few,.,CATSDHVLGNYNEQFF,TGTGCCACCAGTGACCATGTGTTGGGTAACTACAATGAGCAGTTCTTC
TRBV5-6,TRBJ2-5,few,.,CASRSDGGGETQYF,TGTGCCAGCAGGTCCGACGGAGGCGGCGAGACCCAGTACTTC
TRBV12-3/TRBV12-4,TRBJ2-1,few,TRBD2,CASGTSEGSSYNEQFF,TGTGCCAGCGGGACTAGCGAGGGAAGCTCCTACAATGAGCAGTTCTTC
TRBV20-1,TRBJ1-6,few,.,CSARDLFREHSNFKDLHF,TGCAGTGCTAGAGATCTGTTTCGTGAGCATTCGAATTTCAAGGACCTCCACTTT
TRBV18,TRBJ2-1,few,TRBD1,CASHTPSGTGVNEQFF,TGTGCCAGCCACACGCCATCCGGGACAGGGGTTAATGAGCAGTTCTTC
TRBV20-1,TRBJ1-5,.,.,CSARDMTGGNQPQHF,TGCAGTGCTAGAGATATGACAGGAGGCAATCAGCCCCAGCATTTT
TRBV7-9,TRBJ1-5,few,.,CASSGDGNNNQPQHF,TGTGCCAGCAGCGGAGACGGGAACAATAATCAGCCCCAGCATTTT
TRBV9,TRBJ2-5,few,.,CASGDGTTGLLETQYF,TGTGCCAGCGGGGACGGGACCACAGGGTTGCTGGAGACCCAGTACTTC
TRBV3-1,TRBJ2-3,few,TRBD2,CASSLAGGPSDTQYF,TGTGCCAGCAGTCTAGCGGGAGGGCCGTCAGATACGCAGTATTTT
TRBV6-1,TRBJ2-5,.,TRBD1,CASYTYRGWETQYF,TGTGCCAGCTACACGTACAGGGGGTGGGAGACCCAGTACTTC
TRBV2,TRBJ2-5,.,.,CASKMRGSQETQYF,TGTGCCAGCAAGATGCGGGGTTCCCAAGAGACCCAGTACTTC
TRBV29-1,TRBJ2-7,many,TRBD1,CSVTADRAYEQYF,TGCAGCGTTACTGCCGACAGGGCCTACGAGCAGTACTTC
TRBV7-8,TRBJ2-7,.,TRBD2,CASSLSGGRADEQYF,TGTGCCAGCAGCTTATCTGGCGGGAGGGCCGACGAGCAGTACTTC
TRBV6-4,TRBJ2-3,few,TRBD1,CASSLTGIDTDTQYF,TGTGCCAGCAGTCTGACAGGGATCGACACAGATACGCAGTATTTT
TRBV7-8,TRBJ2-3,few,TRBD2,CASSFAGLAGPDTQYF,TGTGCCAGCAGCTTCGCGGGACTAGCGGGACCAGATACGCAGTATTTT
TRBV15,TRBJ2-5,.,TRBD2,CATSREGLAGETQYF,TGTGCCACCAGCAGAGAAGGACTAGCGGGAGAGACCCAGTACTTC
TRBV6-2/TRBV6-3,TRBJ1-1,.,.,CASLVRGSGYTEAFF,TGTGCCAGTCTCGTTAGGGGCTCGGGTTACACTGAAGCTTTCTTT
TRBV6-1,TRBJ2-7,.,.,CASNQGLPTTYEQYF,TGTGCCAGCAACCAGGGACTCCCCACTACATACGAGCAGTACTTC
TRBV4-1,TRBJ2-2,few,.,CASSQVPDTNTGELFF,TGCGCCAGCAGCCAAGTACCAGATACGAACACCGGGGAGCTGTTTTTT
TRBV6-1,TRBJ1-5,few,TRBD1,CASGGQGGRPQHF,TGTGCCAGCGGCGGACAGGGTGGTCGTCCCCAGCATTTT
TRBV27,TRBJ2-1,.,TRBD2,CASSSRPSGTNEQFF,TGTGCCAGCAGTTCGCGGCCTAGCGGGACCAATGAGCAGTTCTTC
TRBV24-1,TRBJ2-2,few,.,CATSFSGEGTGELFF,TGTGCCACCAGTTTTTCGGGAGAGGGCACCGGGGAGCTGTTTTTT
TRBV7-9,TRBJ2-3,.,.,CATKSAGGDTQYF,TGTGCTACTAAATCCGCCGGGGGAGATACGCAGTATTTT
TRBV12-3/TRBV12-4,TRBJ1-5,few,TRBD1,CASRKDRSSNQPQHF,TGTGCCAGCAGAAAGGACAGGTCTAGCAATCAGCCCCAGCATTTT
TRBV5-1,TRBJ2-5,.,TRBD1,CASSLDRALETQYF,TGCGCCAGCAGTTTAGACAGGGCCCTGGAGACCCAGTACTTC
TRBV28,TRBJ2-2,few,TRBD1,CASSTRDRRRTNTGELFF,TGTGCCAGCAGCACACGGGACAGGCGCAGGACGAACACCGGGGAGCTGTTTTTT
TRBV4-1,TRBJ2-5,many,.,CASSQVAGVWGRRNQETQYF,TGCGCCAGCAGCCAAGTAGCTGGCGTTTGGGGGCGCAGGAATCAAGAGACCCAGTACTTC
TRBV2,TRBJ2-5,.,TRBD2,CASIKTSGRIQEETQYF,TGTGCCAGCATCAAAACTAGCGGGAGAATTCAGGAGGAGACCCAGTACTTC
TRBV14,TRBJ2-5,.,TRBD1,CASSIPGTETLWYQETQYF,TGTGCCAGCAGCATACCCGGGACAGAAACTCTTTGGTACCAAGAGACCCAGTACTTC
TRBV7-9,TRBJ2-3,few,.,CASSLGWTSTDTQYF,TGTGCCAGCAGCTTAGGTTGGACTAGCACAGATACGCAGTATTTT
TRBV12-3/TRBV12-4,TRBJ2-2,.,.,CASSPVRANTGELFF,TGTGCCAGCAGCCCAGTCCGGGCGAACACCGGGGAGCTGTTTTTT
TRBV20-1,TRBJ2-4,.,.,CSARDRQGGDIQYF,TGCAGTGCTAGAGATCGACAGGGCGGGGACATTCAGTACTTC
TRBV28,TRBJ2-3,many,TRBD2,CASTWTSGGTDTQYF,TGTGCCAGCACCTGGACTAGCGGGGGCACAGATACGCAGTATTTT
TRBV27,TRBJ2-3,.,.,CASSLLRARADTQYF,TGTGCCAGCAGTTTACTCCGAGCCAGGGCAGATACGCAGTATTTT
TRBV7-9,TRBJ1-2,.,.,CASSLSDTNYGYTF,TGTGCCAGCAGCTTGTCGGACACTAACTATGGCTACACCTTC
TRBV7-9,TRBJ1-5,.,.,CASSFGIGVQPQHF,TGTGCCAGCAGCTTCGGGATAGGGGTACAGCCCCAGCATTTT
TRBV7-9,TRBJ2-3,.,TRBD2,CASSFSGGNTDTQYF,TGTGCCAGCAGCTTTTCGGGGGGGAACACAGATACGCAGTATTTT
TRBV28,TRBJ2-3,few,.,CASSLAEGWGTDTQYF,TGTGCCAGCAGTTTAGCGGAGGGGTGGGGCACAGATACGCAGTATTTT